This TCR beta chain is drawn from a study of T cells after posttransplantation cyclophosphamide. This clone appeared a single time. Germline values: CDR1 SGHRS, CDR2 YFSETQ. V dropped 0 bases and J dropped 6 bases, with 9 bases sitting between them. This CDR3 spans 13 amino acids. Controls had myeloablative marrow grafts with methotrexate and calcineurin inhibitor, sampled at 1 year. Produced via immunoSEQ multiplex PCR; TCRdb's table is partial and in-frame only. This sample has 9,800 or so clones; 80% to 90% occur once, and the top ten carry 4% to 4.5%. V and J are TRBV5-1 and TRBJ1-1; a weak D match, TRBD1 (5 bases). Sequencing used PBMCs, obtained about 430 days after allogeneic stem cell transplant with calcineurin inhibitor and methotrexate. The TCR sequence derives from a male patient aged 50 or older who received an allogeneic stem cell transplant from an unrelated donor, was CMV-positive, and had chronic GVHD only. Some T cells may trace back to the graft donor. The CDR3 is CASSLVRGAEAFF. Written as DNA, the CDR3 is TGCGCCAGCAGCTTGGTGCGGGGGGCTGAAGCTTTCTTT.